This T cell receptor (beta chain) was recovered during a study of blood T cell repertoires in COVID-19. About the study: Spain, Italy and the United States supplied samples that represented acute and convalescent COVID-19. The cDNA or gDNA used as material had been derived from T cells, B-cell-depleted T cells, or PBMCs.

This clone was found a few times. Per the original methods: The assay estimated nucleated cells by amplifying reference gene primers. Sequenced by immunoSEQ multiplex PCR; TCRdb stores in-frame clones only, minus some. D and trimming were read from the DNA, whereas the V and J calls and clone size are those reported in that table. The table includes 25,000 to 35,000 clones, roughly 87% detected once. The Seattle patients, enrolled during active infection, were followed longitudinally. The sequence derives from a man in his sixties with COVID-19, enrolled during active disease. Sequenced input: peripheral blood.

This CDR3 is CASSPAGGQNEKLFF. The CDR3 region has the DNA TGTGCCAGCAGCCCAGCTGGCGGACAGAATGAAAAACTGTTTTTT. V gene TRBV4-2 combines with J gene TRBJ1-4; perhaps TRBD1 as D (6 bases). From germline, CDR1 is LGHNA and CDR2 YNFKEQ. Deletions cut 4 bases from V and 5 bases from J, with 14 bases between. This CDR3 has 15 residues.